This T cell receptor (beta chain) appears in the sequencing data of a study of blood T cell repertoires in COVID-19. For the study at large: Researchers got acute and convalescent COVID-19 samples from the United States, Italy and Spain.

Method: immunoSEQ multiplex PCR; TCRdb's copy keeps in-frame clones and lacks some. The repertoire holds fewer than 200,000 clones, around 85% seen once, with about 1.2% in the top ten. This TCR came from a man aged 55 to 69 who had recovered from COVID-19. The specimen was peripheral blood.

The CDR3 reads CASSLGAGAHNSPLHF. DNA of the CDR3: TGTGCCAGCAGCTTGGGAGCAGGGGCGCATAATTCACCCCTCCACTTT. This rearrangement joins TRBV5-6 to TRBJ1-6; tentative D call: TRBD1 (6 bases). This CDR3 is 16 amino acids long. V was cut by 0 bases and J by 5 bases, with 12 bases left in between. Germline CDR1 reads SGHDT; CDR2 reads YYEEEE.